This entry lists 27 T cell receptor beta chains sequenced from one sample in a study of T cell changes during pregnancy in multiple sclerosis. Clones were sequenced by immunoSEQ multiplex PCR, and TCRdb holds only the in-frame ones, with some missing. The sample shows approximately 82,000 clones, 75% to 95% of them seen only once. The input for sequencing was CD4+ T cells from peripheral blood mononuclear cells, taken in the second trimester of pregnancy. The origin of the receptors is a female donor with multiple sclerosis, enrolled in a pregnancy study.

This chain joins TRBV5-1 and TRBJ2-5; 12 bases line up with TRBD2. The CDR3 is made up of 16 amino acids. Germline V gene sequence: CDR1 SGHRS, CDR2 YFSETQ. Germline trimming cut 4 bases from V and 1 base from J; bases unmatched to any gene: 5. The CDR3 loop reads CASSTLAGGPQETQYF. CDR3 in DNA: TGCGCCAGCAGCACACTAGCGGGGGGACCCCAAGAGACCCAGTACTTC.

The chain links TRBV4-2 to TRBJ2-1; 12 nucleotides match TRBD2. This CDR3 spans 19 amino acids. The V and J ends lost 0 bases and 3 bases, in that order; junction bases with no gene match: 9. In germline, CDR1 is LGHNA, CDR2 YNFKEQ. The DNA of the CDR3 is TGTGCCAGCAGCCAAGATAGGGCTAGCGGGAGGGTACTCTACAATGAGCAGTTCTTC. It yields the protein CASSQDRASGRVLYNEQFF.

The chain has TRBV28 and TRBJ2-4, with 8 bases fitting TRBD1. V was pared by 5 bases and J by 3 bases, with 6 bases of the junction left unmatched. This CDR3 spans 15 amino acids. Per germline, CDR1 MDHEN and CDR2 SYDVKM. CDR3 nucleotides: TGTGCCAGCAGTCCAGGGGGCGTGGGCAAAAACATTCAGTACTTC. The encoded protein is CASSPGGVGKNIQYF.

The CDR3 DNA reads as TGTGCCTGGAGTGTTCGGCAGGGGGCTAACTATGGCTACACCTTC. Translation: CAWSVRQGANYGYTF. The chain couples TRBV30 to TRBJ1-2; TRBD1 agrees at 7 bases. The CDR3 sequence is 15 residues long. CDR1 and CDR2 (germline): GTSNPN, SVGIG (reference sequence). With V trimmed by 0 bases and J by 0 bases, 4 bases remained unmatched.

V and J are TRBV28 and TRBJ1-3; TRBD1 matches at 8 bases. J was trimmed by 4 bases and V by 5 bases; bases with no gene match: 4. The CDR3 totals 14 residues. The germline V gene has CDR1 MDHEN and CDR2 SYDVKM. This CDR3 is CASSIPGGGNTIYF. CDR3 sequence (DNA): TGTGCCAGCAGTATCCCAGGGGGCGGAAACACCATATATTTT.

The J gene is TRBJ2-6, the V gene TRBV5-8, with a tentative D call TRBD1 (6 bases). Trimming took off 2 bases at V and 0 bases at J, with 12 bases between the two ends. CDR1 is SGHTS and CDR2 is YDEGEE in the germline V gene. CDR3 length: 17 amino acids. CDR3 amino acids: CASSLQGMGSGANVLTF. The CDR3 DNA follows: TGTGCCAGCAGCTTACAGGGTATGGGCTCTGGGGCCAACGTCCTGACTTTC. Combining the CDR3 with reference TRBV5-8 and TRBJ2-6 gives the whole variable domain EAGVTQSPTHLIKTRGQQATLRCSPISGHTSVYWYQQALGLGLQFLLWYDEGEERNRGNFPPRFSGRQFPNYSSELNVNALELEDSALYLCASSLQGMGSGANVLTFGAGSRLTVL.

V and J are TRBV28 and TRBJ2-4, with 10 positions matching TRBD1. Germline V gene sequence: CDR1 MDHEN, CDR2 SYDVKM. This CDR3 is built from 21 residues. The V segment lost 6 bases and the J segment 1 base; nucleotides outside the gene matches: 21. In nucleotides, the CDR3 is TGTGCCAGCAGCCCTTTCCGTCGGGACAGGGGTGGTATTACGGCCAAAAACATTCAGTACTTC. As protein: CASSPFRRDRGGITAKNIQYF.

This clone is a singleton in its sample. The V and J genes are TRBV9 and TRBJ1-1, with TRBD1 matching over 7 bases. V shed 6 bases and J 1 base; nucleotides not matched to a gene: 9. The germline gives CDR1 SGDLS, CDR2 YYNGEE. The CDR3 extends over 15 amino acids. Written as DNA, the CDR3 is TGTGCCAGCAACCCAGCCGGACAGGAGAACACTGAAGCTTTCTTT. Encoded protein: CASNPAGQENTEAFF.

In nucleotides, the CDR3 is TGTGCCAGCAGCTTAACCACGGGCGGGCCTAGAGCGAATGAGCAGTTCTTC. Translated: CASSLTTGGPRANEQFF. The rearrangement links TRBV7-3 to TRBJ2-1; a weak D match, TRBD2 (5 bases). CDR3 length: 17 residues. V gave up 0 bases and J gave up 7 bases, with 19 bases separating them. CDR1 SGHTA and CDR2 FQGTGA come from the germline V gene. The full variable domain, completed using reference TRBV7-3 and TRBJ2-1, is GAGVSQTPSNKVTEKGKYVELRCDPISGHTALYWYRQSLGQGPEFLIYFQGTGAADDSGLPNDRFFAVRPEGSVSTLKIQRTERGDSAVYLCASSLTTGGPRANEQFFGPGTRLTVL.

The rearrangement joins TRBV5-6 to TRBJ2-7; 9 bases line up with TRBD1. The germline V gene encodes CDR1 SGHDT and CDR2 YYEEEE. The V and J ends lost 4 bases and 4 bases, in that order; junction bases with no gene match: 3. The CDR3 is 13 amino acids. For the CDR3, the DNA is TGTGCCAGCAGCATCGGGACAGGGTACGAGCAGTACTTC. The encoded protein is CASSIGTGYEQYF. Together with reference TRBV5-6 and TRBJ2-7, the CDR3 gives the full variable domain: DAGVTQSPTHLIKTRGQQVTLRCSPKSGHDTVSWYQQALGQGPQFIFQYYEEEERQRGNFPDRFSGHQFPNYSSELNVNALLLGDSALYLCASSIGTGYEQYFGPGTRLTVT.

The V gene is TRBV9, the J gene TRBJ2-2; 9 bases are a match to TRBD1. The CDR3 loop spans 16 amino acids. V lost 4 bases and J lost 2; bases outside the gene matches: 6. Germline CDR1 reads SGDLS; CDR2 reads YYNGEE. The CDR3 reads CASSPWGQGNTGELFF. CDR3 nucleotide sequence: TGTGCCAGCAGCCCCTGGGGACAGGGCAACACCGGGGAGCTGTTTTTT.

V is TRBV6-6 and J is TRBJ1-1; maybe TRBD1 (5 bases). V lost 7 bases, J lost 0 bases, and 12 bases lay in between. The germline gives CDR1 MNHNY, CDR2 SVGAGI (reference sequence). This CDR3 comprises 14 residues. CDR3 amino acids: CASNHRGMNTEAFF. In DNA form, the CDR3 reads TGTGCCAGCAACCATAGGGGAATGAACACTGAAGCTTTCTTT.

The chain is built from TRBV18 and TRBJ1-2, with a weak D call TRBD1 (5 bases). CDR1 and CDR2 (germline): KGHSH, LQKENI. The CDR3 spans 13 residues. V lost 2 bases, J lost 4 bases, and 8 bases lay in between. CDR3 sequence: CASSPGGGYGYTF. The CDR3, as DNA: TGTGCCAGCTCACCAGGGGGAGGCTATGGCTACACCTTC.

V usage is TRBV29-1 and J usage is TRBJ2-7; 13 bases match TRBD2. This CDR3 has 16 residues. Germline values: CDR1 SQVTM, CDR2 ANQGSEA. V gave up 6 bases and J gave up 5 bases; unmatched junction bases: 13. CDR3 loop: CSVGWGTSGKRDEQYF. DNA of the CDR3: TGCAGCGTAGGGTGGGGGACTAGCGGGAAACGGGACGAGCAGTACTTC.

J is TRBJ2-1 and V is TRBV20-1; no clear D. Between the trimmed V and J ends, which lost 5 bases and 8 bases, there was a span of 10 bases. This CDR3 is 11 amino acids long. In germline, CDR1 is DFQATT, CDR2 SNEGSKA (reference sequence). CDR3 amino acids: CSAPSFHEQFF. The CDR3 region has the DNA TGCAGTGCTCCCTCGTTCCATGAGCAGTTCTTC.

This chain uses TRBV6-5 with TRBJ2-3; no clear D. This CDR3 has 12 residues. Germline V lookup: CDR1 MNHEY, CDR2 SVGAGI. V was trimmed by 6 bases and J by 6 bases, leaving 10 bases between them. The CDR3 sequence: CASSKRMDTQYF. The CDR3 coding sequence is TGTGCCAGCAGCAAGAGGATGGATACGCAGTATTTT.

The chain combines TRBV19 with TRBJ2-3; 7 bases line up with TRBD2. With V trimmed by 7 bases and J by 4 bases, 8 bases remained unmatched. The CDR3 spans 14 residues. CDR1 LNHDA and CDR2 SQIVND come from the germline V gene (reference sequence). CDR3 nucleotide sequence: TGTGCCAGTAACGCCCGGGGGGAGGCAGATACGCAGTATTTT. As protein: CASNARGEADTQYF.

The V call is TRBV4-1, the J call TRBJ2-3, with 9 bases fitting TRBD1. The germline gives CDR1 MGHRA, CDR2 YSYEKL. J was trimmed by 6 bases and V by 5 bases; bases with no gene match: 9. The CDR3 is 15 amino acids. The CDR3 DNA reads as TGCGCCAGCAGCAAGGGACAGGGCAACCAGGATACGCAGTATTTT. This codes for CASSKGQGNQDTQYF.

The chain carries TRBV27 and TRBJ2-2; a weak D match, TRBD1 (6 bases). The germline CDR1 and CDR2 sequences are MNHEY and SMNVEV (reference sequence). This CDR3 spans 12 amino acids. Between the trimmed V and J ends, which lost 10 bases and 1 base, there was a span of 7 bases. Here the CDR3 reads CATGQNTGELFF. Here the CDR3 DNA reads TGTGCCACGGGACAGAACACCGGGGAGCTGTTTTTT.

J is TRBJ2-7 and V is TRBV5-1; D remains ambiguous. Germline loops: CDR1 SGHRS, CDR2 YFSETQ. The V end was cut by 5 bases, the J end by 4 bases, with 19 bases between. CDR3 size: 15 residues. Written as DNA, the CDR3 is TGCGCCAGCAGGCAAGACGCCCCACTATATTACGAGCAGTACTTC. Translating it yields CASRQDAPLYYEQYF.

The chain recombines TRBV15 with TRBJ1-4; 8 bases align to TRBD1. Trimming at V came to 3 bases and at J to 5 bases, leaving 8 bases not matched to a gene. The V gene's germline CDR1 is LNHNV and CDR2 YYDKDF (reference sequence). The CDR3 is made up of 16 amino acids. The DNA for the CDR3 is TGTGCCACCAGCAGGCCCGGGACAGGCGTGAATGAAAAACTGTTTTTT. This sequence encodes CATSRPGTGVNEKLFF.

The chain employs TRBV6-5 and TRBJ2-7; 10 nucleotides align to TRBD2. Trimming at V came to 0 bases and at J to 1 base, leaving 3 bases not matched to a gene. Germline V CDR1 and CDR2: MNHEY, SVGAGI. The CDR3 spans 16 residues. The CDR3 DNA sequence: TGTGCCAGCAGTTACTCTCTAGCGGGGGCTTCCTACGAGCAGTACTTC. It specifies CASSYSLAGASYEQYF.

This chain joins TRBV5-1 and TRBJ1-4; D unresolved. The CDR3 covers 15 residues. Trimming took off 4 bases at V and 0 bases at J, with 10 bases between the two ends. The germline CDR1 and CDR2 sequences are SGHRS and YFSETQ. The CDR3 loop is CASSQNTATNEKLFF. The CDR3 DNA sequence: TGCGCCAGCAGCCAGAACACCGCAACTAATGAAAAACTGTTTTTT.

The V call is TRBV2, the J call TRBJ1-1; a weak D match, TRBD1 (6 bases). V lost 6 bases, J lost 5 bases, and 16 bases lay in between. The CDR3 is made up of 14 amino acids. Germline values: CDR1 SNHLY, CDR2 FYNNEI. CDR3: CASRVEGGRTEAFF. CDR3 nucleotides: TGTGCCAGCAGGGTTGAAGGGGGAAGGACTGAAGCTTTCTTT.

V is TRBV29-1 and J is TRBJ2-5, with TRBD1 identical over 11 bases. V lost 4 bases and J lost 5; bases outside the gene matches: 6. Germline V gene sequence: CDR1 SQVTM, CDR2 ANQGSEA. This CDR3 comprises 14 residues. The CDR3 bases are TGCAGCGTTGCCGGACAGGGGGCGCGGGAGACCCAGTACTTC. Protein product: CSVAGQGARETQYF. The entire variable domain, with the rest obtained from reference TRBV29-1 and TRBJ2-5, is as follows: SAVISQKPSRDICQRGTSLTIQCQVDSQVTMMFWYRQQPGQSLTLIATANQGSEATYESGFVIDKFPISRPNLTFSTLTVSNMSPEDSSIYLCSVAGQGARETQYFGPGTRLLVL.

The chain links TRBV5-1 to TRBJ2-7, with D maybe TRBD2 (6 bases). CDR1 SGHRS and CDR2 YFSETQ come from the germline V gene. The CDR3 covers 14 residues. The V gene lost 6 bases and the J gene lost 4 bases, with 17 bases spanning the gap. DNA of the CDR3: TGCGCCAGCAATTCCGGGGGAGGAAATTACGAGCAGTACTTC. The encoded protein is CASNSGGGNYEQYF.

The chain has TRBV9 and TRBJ1-6; 9 nucleotides agree with TRBD1. Germline-derived CDR1 and CDR2 are SGDLS and YYNGEE. The CDR3 extends over 14 amino acids. Losses at the gene ends were 5 bases for V and 7 bases for J; bases not matched to a gene: 4. CDR3: CASSAGTGNSPLHF. CDR3 sequence (DNA): TGTGCCAGCAGTGCCGGGACAGGGAATTCACCCCTCCACTTT.